This T cell receptor beta chain was captured by sequencing in a study of regulatory T cells in long-lasting Graves disease. Overall study findings and caveats: TCR diversity was lower in persistent Graves' patients than in newly diagnosed ones. Accuracy could have been hurt by small sample size. Under persistent disease, TRBV28, TRBJ1-2 and TRBJ2-5 were used preferentially.

This clonotype was counted at least ten times. Its target is unknown. CDR1 MNHNS and CDR2 SASEGT come from the germline V gene. There are 14 residues in the CDR3. V lost 5 bases and J 8 bases, leaving 15 bases between the germline ends. The time point here: newly diagnosed GD, antithyroid drugs for less than 3 months. The TCR library was made from RNA that had been extracted from PBMCs in TRIzol. Relying on iRepertoire HTBI primers and Arm-PCR of CDR3 regions, the team built TCR beta libraries. Under the authors' procedure: Identification across samples found more than 55 TRBV and some 15 TRBJ segments. TCRdb passed the multiplex PCR reads through MiXCR, listing each CDR3 protein once. TCRdb, not the authors, supplied the V and J calls. The sample lists around 420,000 distinct CDR3 sequences, around 16% seen once, with about a fifth in the top ten.

The sequence was collected from a female donor with Graves disease. This chain uses TRBV6-1 with TRBJ1-4; D not certain. Sequenced material: peripheral blood mononuclear cells (PBMCs), taken at new diagnosis, from a patient treated with antithyroid drugs. The CDR3 reads CASSPMRMEEKLFF. CDR3 sequence (DNA): TGTGCCAGCAGTCCCATGAGGATGGAGGAAAAACTGTTTTTT.